One sample yielded the 4 T cell receptor beta chains listed below, sequenced in a study of blood T cell repertoires in COVID-19. Repertoires were generated with immunoSEQ multiplex PCR, while TCRdb's copy carries only in-frame clones and drops some. The sample records roughly 43,000 clones, nearly 70% being singletons. The sequencing sample was made of peripheral blood. Receptor source: a man aged 80 or over with acute or convalescent COVID-19.

This clone was seen more than once but under ten times. CDR3 residues: CASSQGRTGSSGANVLTF. CDR3 sequence (DNA): TGTGCCAGCAGCCAAGGGAGGACAGGGAGCTCTGGGGCCAACGTCCTGACTTTC. The chain joins TRBV4-2 to TRBJ2-6; 8 nucleotides align to TRBD1. The trim removed 1 base at V and 0 bases at J, leaving 5 bases unmatched. CDR1 and CDR2 from the germline V gene are LGHNA and YNFKEQ. The CDR3 length is 18 residues.

J is TRBJ1-2 and V is TRBV27; 7 bases agree with TRBD1. V lost 6 bases, J lost 4 bases, and 11 bases stayed unmatched. The germline V gene has CDR1 MNHEY and CDR2 SMNVEV (reference sequence). CDR3 length: 15 amino acids. As DNA, the CDR3 is TGTGCCAGCAGACAATCTGGGACAGACAGCTATGGCTACACCTTC. Translation: CASRQSGTDSYGYTF.

The genes are TRBV6-2 or TRBV6-3 and TRBJ2-7; D remains ambiguous. The CDR3 extends over 15 amino acids. Trimming removed 4 bases at V and 1 base at J, with 14 bases between. CDR1 is MNHEY, CDR2 SVGEGT, per germline. CDR3 DNA sequence: TGTGCCAGCAGTTTCCCCCCGGCGGAATCCTACGAGCAGTACTTC. Translated, it gives CASSFPPAESYEQYF.

V gene TRBV27 combines with J gene TRBJ1-6, with D uncertain. The CDR3 is 13 amino acids. Trimming stripped 2 bases from V and 7 bases from J, with 6 bases between. Germline CDR1 is MNHEY and CDR2 is SMNVEV (reference sequence). The CDR3 protein is CASSLKRNSPLHF. CDR3 nucleotide sequence: TGTGCCAGCAGTTTAAAGAGGAATTCACCCCTCCACTTT.